Presented here are 15 T cell receptor beta chains from one specimen sequenced in a study. TCRdb recomputed calls from the 5' RACE reads with MiXCR, one row per CDR3 protein. The sample carries about 43,000 distinct CDR3 sequences, just under 30% recorded once. The sequenced material came from memory CD4+ T cells sorted from a lymph node. Subset described: memory CD4+ T cells, CD4+CD45RO+CD25-. Receptors were obtained from a female donor with breast cancer.

V and J are TRBV20-1 and TRBJ2-7, with TRBD1 as a possible D gene (6 bases). This CDR3 comprises 12 residues. Trimming took off 1 base at V and 6 bases at J, with 10 bases between the two ends. The germline V gene encodes CDR1 DFQATT and CDR2 SNEGSKA (reference sequence). The CDR3 spells CSARARRGEQYF. The CDR3 DNA is TGCAGTGCTAGAGCCCGCAGGGGCGAGCAGTACTTC.

The V call is TRBV12-3 or TRBV12-4, the J call TRBJ1-2; the D gene is possibly TRBD1 (5 bases). This CDR3 is built from 14 residues. Deletions cut 3 bases from V and 0 bases from J, with 8 bases between. CDR3: CASSFQGSNYGYTF. DNA for the CDR3: TGTGCCAGCAGTTTCCAGGGATCTAACTATGGCTACACCTTC.

The chain uses TRBV7-2 and TRBJ2-5, with 9 bases fitting TRBD2. V was pared by 4 bases and J by 5 bases, with 8 bases of the junction left unmatched. The CDR3 runs 15 residues. The germline gives CDR1 SGHTA, CDR2 FQGNSA. In DNA, the CDR3 is TGTGCCAGCAGCTACCAGTTAGCGGGGGCCGAGACCCAGTACTTC. Its protein is CASSYQLAGAETQYF. The whole variable domain, filled in from reference TRBV7-2 and TRBJ2-5, reads GAGVSQSPSNKVTEKGKDVELRCDPISGHTALYWYRQSLGQGLEFLIYFQGNSAPDKSGLPSDRFSAERTGGSVSTLTIQRTQQEDSAVYLCASSYQLAGAETQYFGPGTRLLVL.

The rearrangement uses TRBV7-3 and TRBJ2-2, with TRBD2 matching over 9 bases. The CDR3 runs 15 residues. Looked up from germline, CDR1 is SGHTA and CDR2 is FQGTGA. V was pared by 5 bases and J by 6 bases, with 7 bases of the junction left unmatched. The CDR3 spells CASSRSGGTAGELFF. CDR3 nucleotide sequence: TGTGCCAGCAGCCGTAGCGGGGGAACCGCCGGGGAGCTGTTTTTT.

J is TRBJ1-1 and V is TRBV5-1; no reliable D call. The CDR3 loop spans 12 amino acids. Per the germline V gene, CDR1 is SGHRS and CDR2 is YFSETQ. The V end was cut by 4 bases, the J end by 4 bases, with 8 bases between. CDR3 amino acids: CASSLGPTEAFF. The CDR3 nucleotides read TGCGCCAGCAGCCTTGGCCCCACTGAAGCTTTCTTT.

This clonotype was observed a single time. The chain is built from TRBV4-2 and TRBJ2-5; no definite D call. With 5 bases removed from V and 5 bases from J, the gap between germline ends came to 18 bases. Looked up from germline, CDR1 is LGHNA and CDR2 is YNFKEQ. The CDR3 has 15 amino acids. This CDR3 reads CASSVNAGRPETQYF. For the CDR3, the DNA is TGTGCCAGCAGCGTCAATGCAGGAAGGCCGGAGACCCAGTACTTC.

This clonotype was observed a few times. The rearrangement links TRBV5-1 to TRBJ1-4, with D tentatively TRBD1 (6 bases). V was shortened by 0 bases and J by 8 bases, with 14 bases between the two germline ends. CDR3 length: 15 amino acids. In germline, CDR1 is SGHRS, CDR2 YFSETQ. CDR3 sequence: CASSLALSGDEKLFF. The CDR3 DNA is TGCGCCAGCAGCTTGGCGTTGTCAGGGGACGAAAAACTGTTTTTT. The full variable domain, in which reference TRBV5-1 and TRBJ1-4 provide the parts outside the CDR3, is KAGVTQTPRYLIKTRGQQVTLSCSPISGHRSVSWYQQTPGQGLQFLFEYFSETQRNKGNFPGRFSGRQFSNSRSEMNVSTLELGDSALYLCASSLALSGDEKLFFGSGTQLSVL.

The V call is TRBV30, the J call TRBJ2-2, with D maybe TRBD2 (6 bases). This CDR3 has 14 amino acids. The germline gives CDR1 GTSNPN, CDR2 SVGIG (reference sequence). V was shortened by 4 bases and J by 3 bases, with 12 bases between the two germline ends. The DNA for the CDR3 is TGTGCCTGGACCACGCGGAGGGACACCGGGGAGCTGTTTTTT. Protein product: CAWTTRRDTGELFF. Variable domain in full (rest from reference TRBV30 and TRBJ2-2): SQTIHQWPATLVQPVGSPLSLECTVEGTSNPNLYWYRQAAGRGLQLLFYSVGIGQISSEVPQNLSASRPQDRQFILSSKKLLLSDSGFYLCAWTTRRDTGELFFGEGSRLTVL.

The chain couples TRBV5-1 to TRBJ1-2; possibly TRBD1 for D (6 bases). Per the germline V gene, CDR1 is SGHRS and CDR2 is YFSETQ. This CDR3 comprises 13 residues. V lost 4 bases to trimming and J lost 7 bases, with 14 bases between them. DNA of the CDR3: TGCGCCAGCAGCCCAGGGGTGGGCTCTGGCTACACCTTC. Residues: CASSPGVGSGYTF.

The chain combines TRBV28 with TRBJ2-7; D might be TRBD1 (6 bases). V gave up 5 bases and J gave up 4 bases, with 15 bases separating them. CDR1 MDHEN and CDR2 SYDVKM come from the germline V gene. CDR3 length: 14 residues. In nucleotides, the CDR3 is TGTGCCAGCAGTACCTACGGACAGAGTTACGAGCAGTACTTC. Amino acid sequence: CASSTYGQSYEQYF. The full variable domain, rest sourced from reference TRBV28 and TRBJ2-7, is DVKVTQSSRYLVKRTGEKVFLECVQDMDHENMFWYRQDPGLGLRLIYFSYDVKMKEKGDIPEGYSVSREKKERFSLILESASTNQTSMYLCASSTYGQSYEQYFGPGTRLTVT.

The chain recombines TRBV2 with TRBJ2-7, with 9 bases aligning to TRBD2. Per the germline V gene, CDR1 is SNHLY and CDR2 is FYNNEI. Trimming at V came to 2 bases and at J to 4 bases, leaving 3 bases not matched to a gene. This CDR3 region has 14 residues. The CDR3 here is CASSESSGEYEQYF. The DNA for the CDR3 is TGTGCCAGCAGTGAATCTAGCGGGGAGTACGAGCAGTACTTC.

This clonotype came up a few times. The chain combines TRBV18 with TRBJ1-1; D is uncertain. Germline CDR1 reads KGHSH; CDR2 reads LQKENI. The CDR3 consists of 12 residues. V was cut by 4 bases and J by 0 bases, with 3 bases left in between. CDR3 sequence reads: CASSQMNTEAFF. As DNA, the CDR3 is TGTGCCAGCTCACAAATGAACACTGAAGCTTTCTTT.

This clonotype was recorded a few times. The chain has TRBV6-2 or TRBV6-3 and TRBJ2-2; D unclear. From germline, CDR1 is MNHEY and CDR2 SVGEGT. The CDR3 length is 16 residues. V was shortened by 6 bases and J by 6 bases, with 20 bases between the two germline ends. In DNA, the CDR3 is TGTGCCAGCAGCCCGAATGGCCTAGATGGGTCCGGGGAGCTGTTTTTT. Translating it yields CASSPNGLDGSGELFF.

The rearrangement uses TRBV7-9 and TRBJ2-1, with 8 bases aligning to TRBD1. V trimming: 4 bases; J trimming: 15 bases; junction bases outside the gene matches: 8. Germline CDR1 is SEHNR and CDR2 is FQNEAQ (reference sequence). The CDR3 covers 12 residues. The CDR3 region is CASSSDRGRPFF. CDR3 sequence (DNA): TGTGCCAGCAGCTCTGACAGGGGACGGCCGTTCTTC.

This clonotype appeared many times. This sequence joins TRBV7-2 and TRBJ2-7, with 13 positions matching TRBD2. V was clipped by 2 bases and J by 5 bases; unmatched bases: 6. In germline, CDR1 is SGHTA, CDR2 FQGNSA. This CDR3 region has 16 residues. This chain's CDR3 is CASSLSGLAGVHEQYF. The CDR3 nucleotides read TGTGCCAGCAGCTTATCAGGACTAGCGGGAGTGCACGAGCAGTACTTC.